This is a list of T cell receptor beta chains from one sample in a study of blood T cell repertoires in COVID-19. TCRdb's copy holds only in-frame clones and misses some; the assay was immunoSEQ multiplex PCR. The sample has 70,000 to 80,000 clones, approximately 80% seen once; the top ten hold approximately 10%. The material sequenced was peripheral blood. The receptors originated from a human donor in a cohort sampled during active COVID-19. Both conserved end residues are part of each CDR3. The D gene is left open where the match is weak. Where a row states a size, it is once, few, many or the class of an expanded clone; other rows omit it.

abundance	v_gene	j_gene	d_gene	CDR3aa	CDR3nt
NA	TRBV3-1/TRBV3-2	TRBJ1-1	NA	CASSQGFYRDTEAFF	TGTGCCAGCAGCCAGGGTTTTTACAGGGACACTGAAGCTTTCTTT
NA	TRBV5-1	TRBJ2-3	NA	CASSTGLRTDTQYF	TGCGCCAGCAGTACAGGGCTTCGGACAGATACGCAGTATTTT
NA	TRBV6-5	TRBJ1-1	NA	CASRMTLNTEAFF	TGTGCCAGCAGGATGACACTGAACACTGAAGCTTTCTTT
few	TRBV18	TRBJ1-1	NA	CASSFGGGTEAFF	TGTGCCAGCTCATTCGGGGGAGGCACTGAAGCTTTCTTT
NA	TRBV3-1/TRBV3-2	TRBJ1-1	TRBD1	CASSQVRADRVAFF	TGTGCCAGCAGCCAAGTTCGGGCGGACAGGGTGGCTTTCTTT
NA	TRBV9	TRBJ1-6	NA	CASSVVSLTPLHF	TGTGCCAGCAGCGTAGTGAGTTTGACACCCCTCCACTTT
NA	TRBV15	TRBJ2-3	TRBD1	CATRGAGTGATDTQYF	TGTGCCACCAGAGGGGCCGGGACAGGAGCCACAGATACGCAGTATTTT
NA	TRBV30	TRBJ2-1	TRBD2	CAWRGAGVGEQFF	TGTGCCTGGAGGGGAGCGGGGGTGGGTGAGCAGTTCTTC
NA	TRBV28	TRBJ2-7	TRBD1	CASQTVGQGAYEQYF	TGTGCCAGCCAAACGGTGGGACAGGGGGCCTACGAGCAGTACTTC
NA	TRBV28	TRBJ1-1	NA	CASTTNTEAFF	TGTGCCAGCACTACCAACACTGAAGCTTTCTTT
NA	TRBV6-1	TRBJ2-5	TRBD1	CASSGELGQGAFGTQYF	TGTGCCAGCAGTGGAGAGCTGGGACAGGGGGCGTTTGGGACCCAGTACTTC
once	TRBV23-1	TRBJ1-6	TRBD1	CASTTGTGGGSPLHF	TGCGCCAGCACCACCGGGACAGGGGGCGGATCACCCCTCCACTTT
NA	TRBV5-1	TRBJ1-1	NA	CASSLTPGATEAFF	TGCGCCAGCAGCTTGACCCCAGGGGCCACTGAAGCTTTCTTT
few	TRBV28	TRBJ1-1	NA	CASSLVGGANTEAFF	TGTGCCAGCAGTTTAGTCGGAGGCGCGAACACTGAAGCTTTCTTT
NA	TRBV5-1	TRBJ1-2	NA	CASSLTGIYGYTF	TGCGCCAGCAGCTTGACAGGAATCTATGGCTACACCTTC
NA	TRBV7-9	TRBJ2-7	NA	CASSGAYEQYF	TGTGCCAGCAGTGGAGCCTACGAGCAGTACTTC
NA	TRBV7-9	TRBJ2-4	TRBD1	CASSLYPTGWAKNIQYF	TGTGCCAGCAGCTTATATCCGACAGGGTGGGCCAAAAACATTCAGTACTTC
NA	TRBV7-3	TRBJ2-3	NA	CASSLNFGDTQYF	TGTGCCAGCAGCTTAAACTTCGGGGATACGCAGTATTTT
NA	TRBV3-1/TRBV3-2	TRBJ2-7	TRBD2	CASSLRASGNWGEQYF	TGTGCCAGCAGCCTTCGAGCTAGCGGGAACTGGGGGGAGCAGTACTTC
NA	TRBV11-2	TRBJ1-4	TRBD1	CASSLAGTENEKLFF	TGTGCCAGCAGCTTAGCCGGGACAGAGAATGAAAAACTGTTTTTT
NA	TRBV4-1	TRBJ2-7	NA	CASSQFGIGEQYF	TGCGCCAGCAGCCAGTTCGGGATTGGGGAGCAGTACTTC
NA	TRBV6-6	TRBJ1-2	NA	CASSYPDSRGWKGYTF	TGTGCCAGCAGTTACCCGGACAGTAGAGGGTGGAAAGGCTACACCTTC
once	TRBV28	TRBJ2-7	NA	CASSLQGGFEQYF	TGTGCCAGCAGTTTACAGGGCGGTTTCGAGCAGTACTTC
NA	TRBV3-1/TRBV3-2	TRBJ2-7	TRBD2	CASSQNSGSGEQYF	TGTGCCAGCAGCCAAAACAGCGGGAGTGGGGAGCAGTACTTC
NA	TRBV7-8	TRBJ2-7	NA	CASSAQGYEQYF	TGTGCCAGCAGCGCTCAGGGATACGAGCAGTACTTC
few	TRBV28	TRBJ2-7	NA	CASSPSGRGSSYEQYF	TGTGCCAGCAGCCCCTCCGGCCGGGGTAGCTCCTACGAGCAGTACTTC
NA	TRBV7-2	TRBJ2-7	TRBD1	CASSFRTGDYEQYF	TGTGCCAGCAGCTTCCGGACAGGTGACTACGAGCAGTACTTC
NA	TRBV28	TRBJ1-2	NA	CASSFVGGPNYGYTF	TGTGCCAGCAGTTTTGTTGGAGGGCCGAACTATGGCTACACCTTC